One sample yielded the 22 T cell receptor beta chains listed below, sequenced in a study of cytomegalovirus exposure and HLA in healthy donors. In the PCR, 60 Vbeta and 13 Jbeta primers were used. Generated by immunoSEQ multiplex PCR, the TCRdb table keeps only in-frame clones and is missing some. The sample yields about 120,000 clones, around 80% seen once. The sequencing input was PBMCs. The receptors were sampled from a man in his thirties or forties in good health and CMV-seronegative.

The chain recombines TRBV6-5 with TRBJ2-5, with D tentatively TRBD2 (7 bases). V lost 0 bases to trimming and J lost 6 bases, with 17 bases between them. The CDR3 totals 16 residues. CDR1 is MNHEY, CDR2 SVGAGI, per germline. This chain's CDR3 is CASSYSWGGTRQTQYF. Written as DNA, the CDR3 is TGTGCCAGCAGTTACTCATGGGGGGGCACCAGACAGACCCAGTACTTC.

The V gene is TRBV2, the J gene TRBJ2-7, with D maybe TRBD2 (5 bases). In germline, CDR1 is SNHLY, CDR2 FYNNEI. The V end was cut by 0 bases, the J end by 0 bases, with 27 bases between. This CDR3 is 21 amino acids long. As DNA, the CDR3 is TGTGCCAGCAGTGAAGCGACGGGCCAACTAGTAGCTCCTCCAAGCTCCTACGAGCAGTACTTC. This gives the protein CASSEATGQLVAPPSSYEQYF.

CDR3 coding DNA: TGTGCCAGCAGTGTTCTCGGGGGACCGGATGAGCAGTACTTC. This codes for CASSVLGGPDEQYF. The chain combines TRBV6-1 with TRBJ2-7, with TRBD2 as a possible D gene (6 bases). Germline V gene sequence: CDR1 MNHNS, CDR2 SASEGT. This CDR3 comprises 14 residues. Trimming stripped 4 bases from V and 7 bases from J, with 17 bases between.

The chain combines TRBV6-5 with TRBJ2-7; 7 bases match TRBD1. Per germline, CDR1 MNHEY and CDR2 SVGAGI. The CDR3 totals 15 residues. V dropped 2 bases and J dropped 8; count of bases not matched to a gene: 12. The DNA for the CDR3 is TGTGCCAGCAGTTACCAAACGGACAGGTTTTACCAGCAGTACTTC. Translated, it gives CASSYQTDRFYQQYF.

The rearrangement uses TRBV5-5 and TRBJ2-7, with D unclear. The V and J ends lost 7 bases and 6 bases respectively, with 17 bases between them. This CDR3 comprises 13 residues. Germline loops: CDR1 SGHKS, CDR2 YYEKEE (reference sequence). CDR3 sequence (DNA): TGTGCCAGCCGCAAGCAATTCCTTGGCGAGCAGTACTTC. It codes for CASRKQFLGEQYF.

This sequence joins TRBV5-1 and TRBJ2-7; perhaps TRBD1 as D (6 bases). The ends were cut back, 0 bases at V and 0 bases at J, with 13 bases in the middle. The CDR3 loop spans 16 amino acids. Looked up from germline, CDR1 is SGHRS and CDR2 is YFSETQ. The CDR3 DNA sequence: TGCGCCAGCAGCTTGGGTCCCCAGGGGCTCTCCTACGAGCAGTACTTC. Translation: CASSLGPQGLSYEQYF.

The chain employs TRBV28 and TRBJ1-4; no firm D call. CDR1 and CDR2 from the germline V gene are MDHEN and SYDVKM. The V gene lost 6 bases and the J gene lost 7 bases, with 18 bases spanning the gap. CDR3 length: 15 residues. The CDR3 here is CASRGGFDGFEKLFF. The CDR3 nucleotides read TGTGCCAGCAGAGGCGGTTTCGACGGCTTTGAAAAACTGTTTTTT.

The chain links TRBV25-1 to TRBJ2-1; TRBD1 matches 7 bases. The CDR3 has 17 residues. The germline V gene has CDR1 MGHDK and CDR2 SYGVNS. V was pared by 5 bases and J by 4 bases, with 14 bases of the junction left unmatched. CDR3 DNA sequence: TGTGCCAGCAGTATATCCCCTAGGGGGACAGAATACAATGAGCAGTTCTTC. Translating gives CASSISPRGTEYNEQFF.

The chain uses TRBV11-3 and TRBJ1-3; no clear D gene. The CDR3 length is 15 residues. V was clipped by 4 bases and J by 0 bases, with 10 bases between them. Germline CDR1 is SGHNT and CDR2 is YENEEA. CDR3 coding DNA: TGTGCCAGCAGCTACAGCGGGCCCTCTGGAAACACCATATATTTT. It is translated as CASSYSGPSGNTIYF.

The chain carries TRBV2 and TRBJ2-2; possibly TRBD1 for D (5 bases). The V and J ends lost 5 bases and 0 bases respectively, with 10 bases between them. CDR1 and CDR2 (germline): SNHLY, FYNNEI. This CDR3 is built from 15 residues. The CDR3 DNA reads TGTGCCAGCAGTAAGGGGTTAGCGAACACCGGGGAGCTGTTTTTT. It is translated as CASSKGLANTGELFF.

Only one count was recorded for this clone. The chain carries TRBV9 and TRBJ2-1, with 8 positions matching TRBD1. Germline V lookup: CDR1 SGDLS, CDR2 YYNGEE. The CDR3 totals 16 residues. V dropped 0 bases and J dropped 9; count of bases not matched to a gene: 11. The CDR3 loop reads CASSVVRQGAMSEQFF. The CDR3 bases are TGTGCCAGCAGCGTAGTTCGGCAGGGGGCTATGAGTGAGCAGTTCTTC.

The chain carries TRBV5-1 and TRBJ2-3; 13 bases align to TRBD2. V was pared by 4 bases and J by 0 bases, with 8 bases of the junction left unmatched. This CDR3 comprises 18 residues. Germline loops: CDR1 SGHRS, CDR2 YFSETQ. The CDR3 DNA is TGCGCCAGCAGCAGGACCGGGACTAGCGGGGCTAGCACAGATACGCAGTATTTT. It specifies CASSRTGTSGASTDTQYF.

This chain connects TRBV7-8 to TRBJ1-5; D may be TRBD1 (5 bases). From germline, CDR1 is SGHVS and CDR2 FQNEAQ. Trimming left V 3 bases short and J 3 bases short, with 12 bases between. CDR3 length equals 15 residues. CDR3 sequence reads: CASSFGGGDNQPQHF. The CDR3 DNA is TGTGCCAGCAGCTTTGGAGGAGGGGACAATCAGCCCCAGCATTTT.

This rearrangement joins TRBV9 to TRBJ2-3; weak D call: TRBD1 (5 bases). Trimming pared 0 bases from V and 0 bases from J, leaving 8 bases between. The germline gives CDR1 SGDLS, CDR2 YYNGEE. This CDR3 is 15 amino acids long. The CDR3 nucleotides are TGTGCCAGCAGCGTAGATCAGGGAAGCACAGATACGCAGTATTTT. Its protein is CASSVDQGSTDTQYF.

This sequence joins TRBV19 and TRBJ2-3, with a weak D call TRBD2 (6 bases). This CDR3 is 15 amino acids long. Germline V gives CDR1 LNHDA, CDR2 SQIVND (reference sequence). The germline V and J ends were trimmed by 6 bases and 2 bases, with 15 bases remaining between them. The CDR3, as DNA: TGTGCCAGTAGCCCGCGCCCGGGGGACACAGATACGCAGTATTTT. Translating it yields CASSPRPGDTDTQYF.

This chain joins TRBV11-2 and TRBJ1-1; D may be TRBD1 (5 bases). The V gene lost 0 bases and the J gene lost 5 bases, with 16 bases spanning the gap. The length of the CDR3 is 16 residues. Germline loops: CDR1 SGHAT, CDR2 FQNNGV. The CDR3 loop is CASSLEWGSVNTEAFF. In nucleotides, the CDR3 is TGTGCCAGCAGCTTAGAATGGGGCAGCGTCAATACTGAAGCTTTCTTT.

V usage is TRBV7-8 and J usage is TRBJ2-5; TRBD2 aligns across 10 bases. The CDR3 length is 16 residues. The V and J ends lost 1 base and 5 bases, in that order; junction bases with no gene match: 7. Germline V gives CDR1 SGHVS, CDR2 FQNEAQ. The CDR3 here is CASSLVASGGGETQYF. The CDR3 DNA reads TGTGCCAGCAGCTTAGTGGCTAGCGGGGGAGGGGAGACCCAGTACTTC.

This chain joins TRBV14 and TRBJ2-5, with TRBD1 matching over 7 bases. The CDR3 runs 15 residues. CDR1 is SGHDN, CDR2 FVKESK, per germline. V dropped 4 bases and J dropped 3; count of bases not matched to a gene: 8. The CDR3 here is CASSLSTDRKETQYF. The CDR3 nucleotides are TGTGCCAGCAGCCTTTCTACGGACAGGAAAGAGACCCAGTACTTC.

This chain joins TRBV19 and TRBJ2-2, with D maybe TRBD1 (6 bases). This CDR3 region has 13 residues. Trimming removed 7 bases from V and 5 bases from J, with 11 bases in between. CDR1 is LNHDA and CDR2 is SQIVND in the germline V gene (reference sequence). CDR3: CASTNRETGELFF. CDR3 nucleotide sequence: TGTGCCAGTACGAACAGGGAAACCGGGGAGCTGTTTTTT.

This clone has just a few counts. The chain employs TRBV28 and TRBJ1-2, with TRBD1 as a possible D gene (6 bases). CDR3 length equals 13 residues. The V and J ends lost 7 bases and 6 bases respectively, with 15 bases between them. Per the germline V gene, CDR1 is MDHEN and CDR2 is SYDVKM. CDR3 bases: TGTGCCAGCATTGAAGGGGGACGCGATGGCTACACCTTC. It specifies CASIEGGRDGYTF.

This clone was counted only a few times. In nucleotides, the CDR3 is TGTGCCAGTAGTCTCCGTCGGGCCCTAGCGAAGGCCGATACGCAGTATTTT. Translated: CASSLRRALAKADTQYF. This chain joins TRBV19 and TRBJ2-3, with D perhaps TRBD2 (6 bases). Germline V lookup: CDR1 LNHDA, CDR2 SQIVND (reference sequence). The length of the CDR3 is 17 residues. V was shortened by 5 bases and J by 6 bases, with 24 bases between the two germline ends.

This clone has a handful of counts. The rearrangement uses TRBV19 and TRBJ1-5, with 8 positions matching TRBD1. The V gene end was trimmed by 7 bases and the J gene end by 4 bases; junction bases not matched to a gene: 6. Germline CDR1 LNHDA, CDR2 SQIVND (reference sequence). The CDR3 loop spans 14 amino acids. The CDR3 is CASTINRGNQPQHF. The CDR3 DNA is TGTGCCAGTACTATTAACAGGGGGAATCAGCCCCAGCATTTT.